The 27 T cell receptor beta chains presented below share a single source sample, sequenced in a study of T cell responses to AZD1222 COVID-19 vaccine. The repertoire was sequenced with immunoSEQ multiplex PCR; TCRdb's copy has only in-frame clones and lacks some. The data show 150,000 or so clones, 88% seen once. The sequencing used peripheral blood, collected on day 0 of MenACWY control vaccination. All receptors derive from an adult in good health.

The chain has TRBV11-1 and TRBJ2-5; tentatively, D is TRBD1 (6 bases). The CDR3 consists of 13 residues. CDR1 is SGHAT, CDR2 FQDESV, per germline (reference sequence). V shed 8 bases and J shed 5 bases, with 15 bases lying between them. The CDR3, as DNA: TGTGCCAGCGGACACCAGGGGTTGGAGACCCAGTACTTC. This encodes CASGHQGLETQYF.

This clone appeared once. V is TRBV2 and J is TRBJ2-3; 9 nucleotides match TRBD2. Unmatched junction bases numbered 6, after V lost 7 bases and J lost 4 bases. Germline V gives CDR1 SNHLY, CDR2 FYNNEI. The CDR3 consists of 14 residues. The CDR3 is CASTLAGPADTQYF. The CDR3, as DNA: TGTGCCAGCACGCTAGCGGGGCCCGCAGATACGCAGTATTTT.

This clone was detected a few times. The J gene is TRBJ2-7, the V gene TRBV11-1; 9 bases line up with TRBD2. The CDR3 sequence is 15 residues long. Losses at the gene ends were 2 bases for V and 2 bases for J; bases not matched to a gene: 4. Germline-derived CDR1 and CDR2 are SGHAT and FQDESV (reference sequence). This CDR3 reads CASSLLAGGTYEQYF. CDR3 nucleotide sequence: TGTGCCAGCAGCTTACTGGCGGGAGGGACCTACGAGCAGTACTTC.

The V gene is TRBV30, the J gene TRBJ1-3; TRBD1 might be the D (5 bases). This CDR3 comprises 14 residues. The V and J ends lost 2 bases and 0 bases respectively, with 8 bases between them. The germline gives CDR1 GTSNPN, CDR2 SVGIG (reference sequence). CDR3 sequence reads: CAWSMGGSGNTIYF. CDR3 nucleotides: TGTGCCTGGAGTATGGGGGGCTCTGGAAACACCATATATTTT.

V usage is TRBV9 and J usage is TRBJ1-6; D uncertain. The CDR3 spans 14 residues. Germline V gene sequence: CDR1 SGDLS, CDR2 YYNGEE. V dropped 2 bases and J dropped 5 bases, with 8 bases sitting between them. The CDR3: CASSVRQDNSPLHF. CDR3 nucleotides: TGTGCCAGCAGCGTCCGACAAGATAATTCACCCCTCCACTTT. Drawing the rest from reference TRBV9 and TRBJ1-6, the complete variable domain is DSGVTQTPKHLITATGQRVTLRCSPRSGDLSVYWYQQSLDQGLQFLIQYYNGEERAKGNILERFSAQQFPDLHSELNLSSLELGDSALYFCASSVRQDNSPLHFGNGTRLTVT.

The V gene is TRBV7-3, the J gene TRBJ1-1; D might be TRBD1 (5 bases). The CDR3 consists of 13 residues. The V gene's germline CDR1 is SGHTA and CDR2 FQGTGA. Trimming left V 5 bases short and J 4 bases short, with 11 bases between. The CDR3 is CASSVGTATEAFF. The CDR3 nucleotides read TGTGCCAGCAGCGTAGGGACGGCCACTGAAGCTTTCTTT. The whole variable domain, filled in from reference TRBV7-3 and TRBJ1-1, reads GAGVSQTPSNKVTEKGKYVELRCDPISGHTALYWYRQSLGQGPEFLIYFQGTGAADDSGLPNDRFFAVRPEGSVSTLKIQRTERGDSAVYLCASSVGTATEAFFGQGTRLTVV.

The rearrangement joins TRBV11-1 to TRBJ1-3; 8 bases map to TRBD1. The CDR3 contains 14 residues. Germline loops: CDR1 SGHAT, CDR2 FQDESV (reference sequence). V dropped 5 bases and J dropped 3; count of bases not matched to a gene: 3. CDR3 sequence: CASSRDRIGNTIYF. The CDR3, as DNA: TGTGCCAGCAGCCGGGACAGGATTGGAAACACCATATATTTT.

The chain joins TRBV7-2 to TRBJ1-2; D may be TRBD1 (5 bases). CDR1 is SGHTA, CDR2 FQGNSA, per germline. CDR3 length: 13 residues. Trimming took 3 bases from V and 4 from J, leaving 9 bases between them. For the CDR3, the DNA is TGTGCCAGCAGCTTGGGGGGTCCCTATGGCTACACCTTC. Amino acid sequence: CASSLGGPYGYTF.

The V gene is TRBV28, the J gene TRBJ1-5, with unresolved D. Germline V gene data show CDR1 as MDHEN and CDR2 as SYDVKM. With 5 bases removed from V and 0 bases from J, the gap between germline ends came to 14 bases. The CDR3 has 16 amino acids. The CDR3 DNA is TGTGCCAGCAGTCTTCGCCAGCACAATAGCAATCAGCCCCAGCATTTT. The encoded protein is CASSLRQHNSNQPQHF.

The gene calls are TRBV5-6 and TRBJ2-7; 7 nucleotides agree with TRBD1. Trimming removed 4 bases from V and 2 bases from J; junction bases left unmatched: 6. CDR1 and CDR2 (germline): SGHDT, YYEEEE. The CDR3 runs 14 residues. CDR3 protein: CASSTGQLTYEQYF. The DNA for the CDR3 is TGTGCCAGCAGCACGGGACAGTTAACCTACGAGCAGTACTTC. Full variable domain (remainder filled in from reference TRBV5-6 and TRBJ2-7): DAGVTQSPTHLIKTRGQQVTLRCSPKSGHDTVSWYQQALGQGPQFIFQYYEEEERQRGNFPDRFSGHQFPNYSSELNVNALLLGDSALYLCASSTGQLTYEQYFGPGTRLTVT.

V and J are TRBV29-1 and TRBJ1-1, with 7 bases aligning to TRBD1. V lost 2 bases, J lost 5 bases, and 5 bases stayed unmatched. CDR1 is SQVTM, CDR2 ANQGSEA, per germline. CDR3 length: 13 amino acids. CDR3 nucleotide sequence: TGCAGCGTTGAAACAGGGGTCAGAACTGAAGCTTTCTTT. Encoded protein: CSVETGVRTEAFF.

V gene TRBV9 combines with J gene TRBJ1-2; a weak D match, TRBD1 (5 bases). The V end was cut by 4 bases, the J end by 4 bases, with 11 bases between. Germline V CDR1 and CDR2: SGDLS, YYNGEE. This CDR3 is 13 amino acids long. CDR3 DNA sequence: TGTGCCAGCAGCACAAACGGGGGCTATGGCTACACCTTC. As protein: CASSTNGGYGYTF.

The chain is built from TRBV19 and TRBJ2-7; 8 bases match TRBD1. This CDR3 contains 14 residues. Germline trimming cut 3 bases from V and 7 bases from J; bases unmatched to any gene: 8. Per the germline V gene, CDR1 is LNHDA and CDR2 is SQIVND (reference sequence). The CDR3 sequence is CASSMGQGASEQYF. CDR3 bases: TGTGCCAGTAGTATGGGGCAGGGGGCGAGTGAGCAGTACTTC.

The chain is built from TRBV5-6 and TRBJ2-2; possibly TRBD1 for D (5 bases). The CDR3 runs to 15 residues. Trimming stripped 4 bases from V and 6 bases from J, with 16 bases between. The germline V gene encodes CDR1 SGHDT and CDR2 YYEEEE. CDR3 protein: CASSRVAGSAGELFF. CDR3 sequence (DNA): TGTGCCAGCAGCAGGGTGGCAGGGTCCGCCGGGGAGCTGTTTTTT.

This chain joins TRBV4-2 and TRBJ2-7, with TRBD2 matching over 9 bases. CDR1 is LGHNA, CDR2 YNFKEQ, per germline. The CDR3 has 16 amino acids. The junction had 10 bases not matched to a gene; V was cut back by 1 base and J by 6 bases. The CDR3 DNA reads TGTGCCAGCAGCCAAGTAGGGCGGGAGGGCCATCGCGAGCAGTACTTC. Its protein is CASSQVGREGHREQYF.

V gene TRBV7-9 combines with J gene TRBJ1-6; maybe TRBD1 (6 bases). Germline-derived CDR1 and CDR2 are SEHNR and FQNEAQ (reference sequence). The V end lost 5 bases, the J end lost 6 bases, and 20 bases lay between the germline ends. The CDR3 is 17 residues long. The CDR3 is CASSLGRNRDINSPLHF. As DNA, the CDR3 is TGTGCCAGCAGCCTAGGACGAAACCGGGACATTAATTCACCCCTCCACTTT.

CDR3 in amino acids: CASSIEGGGAKDTQYF. The CDR3 DNA is TGTGCCAGTAGTATTGAAGGCGGGGGGGCCAAAGATACGCAGTATTTT. The chain is built from TRBV19 and TRBJ2-3; 9 nucleotides match TRBD2. This CDR3 has 16 amino acids. V lost 3 bases and J lost 5; bases outside the gene matches: 9. Germline values: CDR1 LNHDA, CDR2 SQIVND (reference sequence).

A few counts support this clone. The chain uses TRBV29-1 and TRBJ1-5; 8 positions agree with TRBD1. The CDR3 length is 14 residues. Germline lookup yields CDR1 SQVTM and CDR2 ANQGSEA. Trimming at V came to 6 bases and at J to 0 bases, leaving 4 bases not matched to a gene. The CDR3 loop reads CSVRTGTSNQPQHF. The CDR3, as DNA: TGCAGCGTACGGACAGGGACTAGCAATCAGCCCCAGCATTTT.

The V gene is TRBV2, the J gene TRBJ2-1; 9 bases line up with TRBD1. The germline V gene has CDR1 SNHLY and CDR2 FYNNEI. The junction had 11 bases not matched to a gene; V was cut back by 5 bases and J by 6 bases. The CDR3 is made up of 16 amino acids. The CDR3 bases are TGTGCCAGCAGTAAACGCGGGACAGGGTCTTTCAATGAGCAGTTCTTC. The encoded protein is CASSKRGTGSFNEQFF.

This rearrangement joins TRBV6-5 to TRBJ2-5, with D possibly TRBD1 on 6 matching bases. In germline, CDR1 is MNHEY, CDR2 SVGAGI. The CDR3 is 11 amino acids. V shed 6 bases and J shed 5 bases, with 7 bases lying between them. The CDR3 nucleotides read TGTGCCAGCAGCCAGGGGGAGACCCAGTACTTC. Encoded protein: CASSQGETQYF.

This chain connects TRBV11-2 to TRBJ2-7, with D tentatively TRBD1 or TRBD2 (6 bases each). Trimming removed 2 bases from V and 5 bases from J, with 19 bases in between. The CDR3 runs to 16 residues. The germline CDR1 and CDR2 sequences are SGHAT and FQNNGV. The CDR3 here is CASSLLTSGANDEQYF. The CDR3 region has the DNA TGTGCCAGCAGCTTATTAACCTCGGGGGCCAACGACGAGCAGTACTTC.

CDR3 sequence (DNA): TGTGCCAGCAGCTCAGGACTAGCGGGGGATTACCTCTACGAGCAGTACTTC. This codes for CASSSGLAGDYLYEQYF. The V gene is TRBV7-9, the J gene TRBJ2-7; 13 bases align to TRBD2. With V trimmed by 4 bases and J by 3 bases, 9 bases remained unmatched. The CDR3 runs to 17 residues. Germline V gene sequence: CDR1 SEHNR, CDR2 FQNEAQ (reference sequence).

CDR3 protein: CASSLGVQASTDTQYF. CDR3 bases: TGTGCCAGCAGCTTGGGGGTACAGGCCAGCACAGATACGCAGTATTTT. The chain links TRBV5-5 to TRBJ2-3, with D maybe TRBD1 (5 bases). Per the germline V gene, CDR1 is SGHKS and CDR2 is YYEKEE (reference sequence). The CDR3 covers 16 residues. V dropped 0 bases and J dropped 0 bases, with 11 bases sitting between them.

The DNA of the CDR3 is TGTGCCAGCAGTTACGGGCAGGGGGTAGAGACCCAGTACTTC. Translated: CASSYGQGVETQYF. The J gene is TRBJ2-5, the V gene TRBV6-2 or TRBV6-3; the match to TRBD1 covers 7 bases. CDR1 and CDR2 (germline): MNHEY, SVGEGT. V gave up 2 bases and J gave up 4 bases; unmatched junction bases: 4. This CDR3 is built from 14 residues.

The V gene is TRBV19, the J gene TRBJ1-1, with 7 bases fitting TRBD1. Looked up from germline, CDR1 is LNHDA and CDR2 is SQIVND (reference sequence). This CDR3 contains 17 residues. The V and J ends lost 6 bases and 1 base, in that order; junction bases with no gene match: 14. The chain's CDR3 is CASRRGGPQGPNTEAFF. The CDR3 nucleotides read TGTGCCAGTAGAAGGGGGGGACCACAGGGGCCGAACACTGAAGCTTTCTTT.

CDR3 nucleotide sequence: TGTGCCATCACCGGGGGCAGGGCTAACTATGGCTACACCTTC. Protein sequence: CAITGGRANYGYTF. This chain joins TRBV10-3 and TRBJ1-2; maybe TRBD1 (6 bases). This CDR3 comprises 14 residues. Germline CDR1 is ENHRY and CDR2 is SYGVKD. V lost 7 bases and J lost 0, with 12 bases in between.

The DNA of the CDR3 is TGTGCCAGCAGTTTACCCCTAGGGACAGGGGACTACGAGCAGTACTTC. This sequence encodes CASSLPLGTGDYEQYF. The chain recombines TRBV28 with TRBJ2-7; 10 bases map to TRBD1. Unmatched junction bases numbered 7, after V lost 2 bases and J lost 3 bases. Per the germline V gene, CDR1 is MDHEN and CDR2 is SYDVKM. This CDR3 has 16 amino acids. The full variable domain, completed using reference TRBV28 and TRBJ2-7, is DVKVTQSSRYLVKRTGEKVFLECVQDMDHENMFWYRQDPGLGLRLIYFSYDVKMKEKGDIPEGYSVSREKKERFSLILESASTNQTSMYLCASSLPLGTGDYEQYFGPGTRLTVT.